The source of this T cell receptor beta chain is a study of cytomegalovirus exposure and HLA in healthy donors. Germline V gene lookup returns CDR1 SGHAT and CDR2 FQDESV (reference sequence). V lost 1 base, J lost 7 bases, and 0 bases stayed unmatched. The CDR3 consists of 14 residues. Regarding the study as a whole: In a later analysis, HLA-associated beta chains showed higher expansion and lower generation probabilities than comparable chains. Data from an earlier analysis indicated that most TCR beta V segments were productive either about 90% or about 30% of the time. TCR beta sequences numbering more than 15,000 were associated with HLA alleles at 0.05 false discovery rate in a later analysis.

The study ran its PCR with 60 Vbeta and 13 Jbeta primers. Measured with immunoSEQ multiplex PCR; TCRdb has only the in-frame clones, and not every one. The sample table includes roughly 120,000 clones. In regard to this clone: Its antigen is currently unknown.

The chain has TRBV11-1 and TRBJ2-5; 13 bases align to TRBD2. The specimen sequenced was PBMCs. This clonotype was sampled from a man aged 35 to 55 in good health and CMV-seropositive. The CDR3 DNA follows: TGTGCCAGCAGCTTAGGACTAGCGGGAGGGACCCAGTACTTC. It codes for CASSLGLAGGTQYF.